The T cell receptor (beta chain) under discussion was sequenced for a study of post-analysis software for immune sequencing data. This clonotype has just one count. The antigen remains unidentified. With 7 bases clipped from V and 8 bases from J, the junction kept 16 bases outside the gene matches. Germline CDR1 is SGHDT and CDR2 is YYEEEE. The CDR3 is made up of 16 amino acids. Tagging with unique molecular identifiers was a feature of the TCR beta cDNA libraries. TCRdb ran MiXCR on the PCR reads and lists one entry per CDR3 protein. This sample has 650,000 to 850,000 distinct CDR3 sequences, with around 45% found just once. Broader study findings: There was significantly lower normalized Chao1 diversity in multiple sclerosis patients than in controls. With TRBV5-6, TRBV5-1 and TRBV20-1 included, several TRBV segments were more frequent in patients than in controls.

Sequenced input: blood. This receptor was identified in a girl between 5 and 17 years old with multiple sclerosis. This chain uses TRBV5-6 with TRBJ1-4, with 8 positions matching TRBD1. The CDR3 DNA sequence: TGTGCCAGCGGCCAGAATAGAGGACAGGGTGGCGAAAAACTGTTTTTT. Translating it yields CASGQNRGQGGEKLFF.